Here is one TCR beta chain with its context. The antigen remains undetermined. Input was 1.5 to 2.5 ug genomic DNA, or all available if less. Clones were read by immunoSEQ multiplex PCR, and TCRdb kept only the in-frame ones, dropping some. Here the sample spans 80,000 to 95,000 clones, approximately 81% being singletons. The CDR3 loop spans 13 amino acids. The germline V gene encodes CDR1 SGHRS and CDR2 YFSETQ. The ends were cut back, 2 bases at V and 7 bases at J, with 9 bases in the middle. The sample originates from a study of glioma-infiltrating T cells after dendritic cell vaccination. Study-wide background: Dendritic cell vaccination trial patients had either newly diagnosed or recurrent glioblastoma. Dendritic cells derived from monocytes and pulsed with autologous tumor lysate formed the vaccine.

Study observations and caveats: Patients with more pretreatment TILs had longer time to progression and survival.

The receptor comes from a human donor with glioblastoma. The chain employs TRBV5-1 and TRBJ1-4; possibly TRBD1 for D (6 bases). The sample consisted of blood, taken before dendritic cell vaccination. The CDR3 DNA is TGCGCCAGCAGCTTAGACAGGACTGAAAAACTGTTTTTT. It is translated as CASSLDRTEKLFF.